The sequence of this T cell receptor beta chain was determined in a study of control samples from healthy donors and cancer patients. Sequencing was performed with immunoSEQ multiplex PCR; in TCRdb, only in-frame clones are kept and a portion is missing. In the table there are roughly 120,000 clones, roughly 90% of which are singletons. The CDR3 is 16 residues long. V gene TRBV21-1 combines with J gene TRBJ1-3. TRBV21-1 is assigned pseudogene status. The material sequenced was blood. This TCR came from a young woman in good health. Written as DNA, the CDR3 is TGTGCCAGCAGCCCTAGGGTCGGTTACTCTGGAAACACCATATATTTT. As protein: CASSPRVGYSGNTIYF.